The entry that follows covers one TCR beta chain sequence. The data belong to a study of blood T cell repertoires in COVID-19. Unmatched junction bases numbered 2, after V lost 6 bases and J lost 2 bases. The CDR3 is 14 amino acids. Germline V lookup: CDR1 MNHNY, CDR2 SVGAGI (reference sequence). Per the study methods: From reference gene primer amplification, estimates of nucleated cell counts were derived. Assay: immunoSEQ multiplex PCR; the TCRdb copy retains only in-frame clones and omits some. The V and J calls and clone size come from that table; D and trimming were worked out from the DNA. This repertoire shows approximately 89,000 clones, roughly 92% found once; its top ten account for about 5.9%.

The receptor's source is a woman aged 55-69 years with active COVID-19. This rearrangement joins TRBV6-6 to TRBJ2-1; 9 bases are a match to TRBD1. The material sequenced was peripheral blood. DNA of the CDR3: TGTGCCAGCAGCTGGGACAGGGCCTACAATGAGCAGTTCTTC. Its protein is CASSWDRAYNEQFF.